One and the same sample provided the 9 T cell receptor beta chains below, sequenced in a study of read filtering for tumor transcriptome and immune sequencing (dated by TCRdb to the early 2020s). The sequencer listed for this sample is Illumina HiSeq 4000. TCR libraries were built from about 370 ng RNA with the Immunoverse kit, using molecular barcoded adaptors covering alpha/delta and beta/gamma chains. TCRdb itself trimmed the public reads at Q25 with fastp, ran MiXCR and retained productive beta chains. Rows with one shared CDR3 protein collapse into an entry with the most common genes and DNA. The sample records tens of thousands of distinct CDR3 sequences, under 25% of which are singletons. The top ten hold more than 9.5% of the sample. The specimen sequenced was a population of CD138-negative cells sorted from bone marrow. This sample's cell subset or site label indicates: bone marrow mononuclear cells depleted of CD138+ plasma/myeloma cells by negative magnetic selection. These receptors originate from a donor at least 40 years old with multiple myeloma.

This clonotype was observed many times. The chain combines TRBV2 with TRBJ1-2; perhaps TRBD1 as D (5 bases). Germline CDR1 and CDR2: SNHLY and FYNNEI. Trimming took 6 bases from V and 5 from J, leaving 16 bases between them. This CDR3 comprises 14 residues. CDR3 nucleotides: TGTGCCAGCAGCGCCGGGACCTTTGTATATGGCTACACCTTC. Its translation is CASSAGTFVYGYTF.

Comment on this clonotype: Without the conserved terminal phenylalanine or tryptophan, this CDR3 likely stems from a read error. The rearrangement links TRBV7-3 to TRBJ1-1; no clear D. Per germline, CDR1 SGHTA and CDR2 FQGTGA. CDR3 length equals 13 residues. CDR3 sequence (DNA): TGTGCTAGCAGCTTACGGATGAACACTGAAGCTTTCTTA. This translates into CASSLRMNTEAFL.

This clonotype was recorded at least ten times. The gene calls are TRBV3-1 and TRBJ2-3; D is unresolved. V lost 3 bases to trimming and J lost 0 bases, with 1 base between them. Germline V CDR1 and CDR2: LGHDT, YNNKEL (reference sequence). This CDR3 is built from 12 residues. Here the CDR3 DNA reads TGTGCCAGCAGCCAGAGCACAGATACGCAGTATTTT. Encoded protein: CASSQSTDTQYF.

J is TRBJ2-5 and V is TRBV21-1. TRBV21-1 is tagged as a pseudogene. There are 16 residues in the CDR3. The DNA for the CDR3 is TGTGCCAGCAGCAACCCCAAATACAGCAAAGTGGAGACCCAGTACTTC. This sequence encodes CASSNPKYSKVETQYF.

This clonotype was recorded many times. V usage is TRBV28 and J usage is TRBJ1-1, with D perhaps TRBD1 (5 bases). Germline-derived CDR1 and CDR2 are MDHEN and SYDVKM. V was pared by 3 bases and J by 6 bases, with 17 bases between. The CDR3 runs 15 residues. The CDR3 bases are TGTGCCAGCAGTTTCGGTAGGCAGGGAAGCCCTGAAGCTTTCTTT. Protein: CASSFGRQGSPEAFF.

The J gene is TRBJ2-7, the V gene TRBV24-1; D uncertain. Germline lookup yields CDR1 KGHDR and CDR2 SFDVKD. V lost 5 bases to trimming and J lost 4 bases, with 11 bases between them. The CDR3 totals 13 residues. The CDR3 region has the DNA TGTGCCACCAGTGTTTCGCAACAGTACGAGCAGTACTTC. Encoded protein: CATSVSQQYEQYF.

Regarding this clonotype: At one end, the junction sequence differs from germline, possibly due to a read error. This sequence joins TRBV5-1 and TRBJ1-1, with 8 bases aligning to TRBD1. This CDR3 is 15 amino acids long. CDR1 and CDR2 from the germline V gene are SGHRS and YFSETQ. CDR3 protein: CASSTGQGWNTEAFF. The CDR3 coding sequence is TGTGCCAGCAGCACCGGACAGGGATGGAACACTGAAGCTTTCTTT.

This clonotype was seen at least ten times. The rearrangement uses TRBV2 and TRBJ1-4; the D is unclear. V was trimmed by 6 bases and J by 4 bases, leaving 12 bases between them. This CDR3 has 14 amino acids. Germline CDR1 and CDR2: SNHLY and FYNNEI. The CDR3 sequence is CASRGRDLNEKLFF. The CDR3 DNA reads as TGTGCCAGCAGGGGTCGAGATCTTAATGAAAAACTGTTTTTT.

As concerns this clonotype: A much larger clone is a single base away; this may be a read error. The chain has TRBV3-1 and TRBJ2-2; 10 bases fit TRBD2. CDR1 and CDR2 (germline): LGHDT, YNNKEL (reference sequence). This CDR3 spans 15 amino acids. CDR3 protein: CASSHQRGGSGELLF. The DNA for the CDR3 is TGTGCCAGCAGCCACCAGCGGGGGGGCTCCGGGGAGCTGCTTTTT.